Presented here are 25 T cell receptor beta chains from one specimen sequenced in a study of shared clonotypes between healthy human individuals. Profiled with immunoSEQ multiplex PCR; TCRdb holds only in-frame clones, not every one. The data hold about a million clones, with 70% to 80% observed a single time. The sample comprised memory CD4+ T cells from PBMCs. Subset denoted: CD45RA-negative fraction. These TCRs come from a man between 18 and 29 years old in good health. Some clones in this sample may be carry-over from other donors' samples.

This clone came up a few times. This chain uses TRBV5-1 with TRBJ2-7; TRBD1 matches at 8 bases. Unmatched junction bases numbered 11, after V lost 4 bases and J lost 8 bases. The CDR3 length is 14 residues. CDR1 and CDR2 from the germline V gene are SGHRS and YFSETQ. The CDR3 reads CASSDGTGSQQQYF. CDR3 DNA sequence: TGCGCCAGCAGCGATGGGACAGGAAGTCAGCAGCAGTACTTC. The complete variable domain, with remaining parts taken from reference TRBV5-1 and TRBJ2-7, reads KAGVTQTPRYLIKTRGQQVTLSCSPISGHRSVSWYQQTPGQGLQFLFEYFSETQRNKGNFPGRFSGRQFSNSRSEMNVSTLELGDSALYLCASSDGTGSQQQYFGPGTRLTVT.

The chain joins TRBV7-3 to TRBJ1-1; D gene unclear. The CDR3 spans 10 residues. V lost 10 bases and J 11 bases, leaving 14 bases between the germline ends. CDR1 is SGHTA and CDR2 is FQGTGA in the germline V gene. The CDR3 DNA reads TGTGCCATCGGTAGTTTGTGGGCTTTCTTT. Its translation is CAIGSLWAFF.

The chain joins TRBV2 to TRBJ1-2; D gene uncertain. The CDR3 has 13 amino acids. Trimming took off 0 bases at V and 7 bases at J, with 9 bases between the two ends. Germline CDR1 SNHLY, CDR2 FYNNEI. The CDR3 sequence: CASSEALMGGYTF. In DNA, the CDR3 is TGTGCCAGCAGTGAAGCGCTTATGGGTGGCTACACCTTC.

The rearrangement links TRBV9 to TRBJ2-6; no clear D. Between the trimmed V and J ends, which lost 0 bases and 0 bases, there was a span of 10 bases. Per germline, CDR1 SGDLS and CDR2 YYNGEE. CDR3 length: 17 residues. The CDR3 region is CASSVAAVSSGANVLTF. In DNA form, the CDR3 reads TGTGCCAGCAGCGTAGCAGCAGTTAGCTCTGGGGCCAACGTCCTGACTTTC.

V is TRBV28 and J is TRBJ1-2, with TRBD1 matching over 10 bases. Germline CDR1 and CDR2: MDHEN and SYDVKM. V lost 4 bases, J lost 8 bases, and 7 bases stayed unmatched. This CDR3 region has 14 residues. CDR3 DNA: TGTGCCAGCAGTTCCGGGACAGGGGTTAACGGCTACACCTTC. Translation: CASSSGTGVNGYTF.

This chain joins TRBV11-3 and TRBJ1-3, with 8 positions matching TRBD1. Germline values: CDR1 SGHNT, CDR2 YENEEA. The CDR3 totals 13 residues. V lost 5 bases and J lost 4; bases outside the gene matches: 1. CDR3 sequence (DNA): TGTGCCAGCAGCCGGACAGGGGGAAACACCATATATTTT. It translates to CASSRTGGNTIYF.

The chain uses TRBV5-4 and TRBJ2-1; 7 bases match TRBD1. This CDR3 has 17 residues. V lost 2 bases, J lost 1 base, and 9 bases stayed unmatched. Looked up from germline, CDR1 is SGHNT and CDR2 is YYREEE (reference sequence). The CDR3 nucleotides read TGTGCCAGCAGCTTCGTCGGCAGGGGGTATTCCTACAATGAGCAGTTCTTC. Encoded protein: CASSFVGRGYSYNEQFF.

The CDR3 here is CASGLFYEQYF. In nucleotides, the CDR3 is TGTGCCAGCGGACTGTTCTACGAGCAGTACTTC. J is TRBJ2-7 and V is TRBV6-6; the D gene is possibly TRBD2 (5 bases). Per germline, CDR1 MNHNY and CDR2 SVGAGI (reference sequence). There are 11 residues in the CDR3. V was shortened by 8 bases and J by 3 bases, with 8 bases between the two germline ends.

This clone was detected a few times. This chain uses TRBV30 with TRBJ1-2, with no clear D. Looked up from germline, CDR1 is GTSNPN and CDR2 is SVGIG (reference sequence). Trimming removed 3 bases from V and 1 base from J, with 6 bases in between. The CDR3 has 12 amino acids. The DNA for the CDR3 is TGTGCCTGGAGCACTTATAACTATGGCTACACCTTC. Protein sequence: CAWSTYNYGYTF.

V and J are TRBV6-5 and TRBJ1-2; TRBD1 might be the D (5 bases). The CDR3 runs to 12 residues. The ends were cut back, 5 bases at V and 8 bases at J, with 12 bases in the middle. Germline V gene lookup returns CDR1 MNHEY and CDR2 SVGAGI. The CDR3 DNA follows: TGTGCCAGCAGTGGCAGGGTATCAGGCTACACCTTC. Translated, it gives CASSGRVSGYTF.

V and J are TRBV10-1 and TRBJ1-5; D call uncertain. Germline CDR1 WNHNN, CDR2 SYGVQD (reference sequence). The V end lost 7 bases, the J end lost 0 bases, and 13 bases lay between the germline ends. The CDR3 has 15 residues. For the CDR3, the DNA is TGCGCCAGCATAGGACGGTTCCTTAGCAATCAGCCCCAGCATTTT. Translated, it gives CASIGRFLSNQPQHF.

The V and J genes are TRBV2 and TRBJ1-4; D may be TRBD1 (6 bases). This CDR3 is 15 amino acids long. The ends were cut back, 6 bases at V and 8 bases at J, with 19 bases in the middle. CDR1 is SNHLY and CDR2 is FYNNEI in the germline V gene. The CDR3 DNA reads as TGTGCCAGCAGCGAGTCGACAGGTGCTCTAGAAAAACTGTTTTTT. Residues: CASSESTGALEKLFF.

The chain employs TRBV27 and TRBJ1-1; possible D gene TRBD1, 6 bases. The V gene lost 8 bases and the J gene lost 4 bases, with 17 bases spanning the gap. The CDR3 has 14 amino acids. Germline-derived CDR1 and CDR2 are MNHEY and SMNVEV (reference sequence). The CDR3 here is CASVRGPSGTEAFF. In DNA form, the CDR3 reads TGTGCCAGCGTCAGGGGACCGAGTGGCACTGAAGCTTTCTTT.

The chain recombines TRBV4-2 with TRBJ2-1; TRBD2 agrees at 12 bases. The CDR3 length is 17 residues. The germline V gene encodes CDR1 LGHNA and CDR2 YNFKEQ. V shed 6 bases, J shed 5 bases, and the junction held 11 bases outside the gene matches. CDR3 sequence: CASRRLLAGGPHNEQFF. The DNA of the CDR3 is TGTGCCAGCAGACGACTTCTAGCGGGAGGGCCCCACAATGAGCAGTTCTTC.

The genes are TRBV14 and TRBJ2-2, with D perhaps matching TRBD1 (7 bases). Trimming removed 0 bases from V and 7 bases from J, with 21 bases in between. CDR3 length: 18 residues. Germline CDR1 is SGHDN and CDR2 is FVKESK. The CDR3 DNA reads as TGTGCCAGCAGCCAAGATTTCTATCGGGGGACAGCAAACGGGGAGCTGTTTTTT. Protein product: CASSQDFYRGTANGELFF.

The rearrangement joins TRBV5-1 to TRBJ1-3, with a weak D call TRBD1 (5 bases). Germline V gives CDR1 SGHRS, CDR2 YFSETQ. This CDR3 has 17 amino acids. The V end lost 0 bases, the J end lost 0 bases, and 13 bases lay between the germline ends. Here the CDR3 reads CASSLGSAGSSGNTIYF. DNA for the CDR3: TGCGCCAGCAGCTTGGGATCGGCAGGGAGCTCTGGAAACACCATATATTTT.

The V gene is TRBV7-8, the J gene TRBJ1-2, with D possibly TRBD1 on 5 matching bases. Germline assignment: CDR1 SGHVS and CDR2 FQNEAQ. CDR3 length equals 13 residues. V lost 5 bases, J lost 4 bases, and 11 bases lay in between. Written as DNA, the CDR3 is TGTGCCAGCAGCCGACGTGGGGGCTATGGCTACACCTTC. Amino acids: CASSRRGGYGYTF.

The V call is TRBV7-7, the J call TRBJ2-1, with 11 bases that match TRBD2. V gave up 1 base and J gave up 4 bases; unmatched junction bases: 0. The CDR3 is 15 amino acids. Germline V gene data show CDR1 as SSHAT and CDR2 as FNYEAQ (reference sequence). The CDR3 coding sequence is TGTGCCAGCAGCTTAGGACTAGCGGGATACAATGAGCAGTTCTTC. As protein: CASSLGLAGYNEQFF.

V is TRBV7-3 and J is TRBJ2-3, with TRBD1 as a possible D gene (5 bases). In germline, CDR1 is SGHTA, CDR2 FQGTGA. V was trimmed by 4 bases and J by 2 bases, leaving 7 bases between them. The CDR3 loop spans 13 amino acids. CDR3 nucleotide sequence: TGTGCCAGCAGCTGGACAAACACAGATACGCAGTATTTT. Protein product: CASSWTNTDTQYF.

The chain carries TRBV6-5 and TRBJ2-7; 7 bases align to TRBD2. The CDR3 length is 14 residues. V was pared by 5 bases and J by 4 bases, with 8 bases of the junction left unmatched. CDR1 and CDR2 from the germline V gene are MNHEY and SVGAGI. CDR3 DNA sequence: TGTGCCAGCAGTAATAGGCCTAGCGGTTACGAGCAGTACTTC. The encoded protein is CASSNRPSGYEQYF.

The chain uses TRBV5-6 and TRBJ2-2, with D possibly being TRBD1 (6 bases). V lost 0 bases and J lost 10, with 7 bases in between. CDR1 SGHDT and CDR2 YYEEEE come from the germline V gene. The CDR3 extends over 12 amino acids. CDR3 nucleotide sequence: TGTGCCAGCAGCTTGGACAGGGTGGAGCTGTTTTTT. This codes for CASSLDRVELFF. Drawing the rest from reference TRBV5-6 and TRBJ2-2, the complete variable domain is DAGVTQSPTHLIKTRGQQVTLRCSPKSGHDTVSWYQQALGQGPQFIFQYYEEEERQRGNFPDRFSGHQFPNYSSELNVNALLLGDSALYLCASSLDRVELFFGEGSRLTVL.

The J gene is TRBJ1-3, the V gene TRBV30; perhaps TRBD1 as D (5 bases). The CDR3 runs to 15 residues. Per germline, CDR1 GTSNPN and CDR2 SVGIG (reference sequence). V lost 2 bases to trimming and J lost 8 bases, with 19 bases between them. CDR3 in amino acids: CAWSYPGLPGDTIYF. The CDR3 DNA reads TGTGCCTGGAGTTATCCGGGACTCCCGGGTGACACCATATATTTT.

The V gene is TRBV7-9, the J gene TRBJ1-5; the match to TRBD1 covers 12 bases. The CDR3 loop spans 17 amino acids. Germline values: CDR1 SEHNR, CDR2 FQNEAQ (reference sequence). The V segment lost 4 bases and the J segment 4 bases; nucleotides outside the gene matches: 8. The DNA of the CDR3 is TGTGCCAGCAGCTCGGGGGACAGGGGGCTTTGGAATCAGCCCCAGCATTTT. Amino acids: CASSSGDRGLWNQPQHF.

This clone was seen just once. The chain employs TRBV25-1 and TRBJ2-7; possibly TRBD1 or TRBD2 for D (5 bases each). The V and J ends lost 6 bases and 0 bases respectively, with 15 bases between them. There are 15 residues in the CDR3. Germline lookup yields CDR1 MGHDK and CDR2 SYGVNS. This chain's CDR3 is CASSPRDGSSYEQYF. For the CDR3, the DNA is TGTGCCAGCAGCCCTCGGGACGGCAGCTCCTACGAGCAGTACTTC.

This clone was observed a handful of times. Other DNA sequences in this specimen translate into the identical CDR3. The gene calls are TRBV5-4 and TRBJ2-2, with D perhaps matching TRBD2 (6 bases). Trimming shortened V by 0 bases and J by 7 bases, and 16 bases separated the two germline ends. This CDR3 is 16 amino acids long. Germline CDR1 and CDR2: SGHNT and YYREEE (reference sequence). CDR3 nucleotides: TGTGCCAGCAGCTTGGGAGGAGGGGAATATGTCGGGGAGCTGTTTTTT. Translated: CASSLGGGEYVGELFF.